This T cell receptor beta chain emerged from a study of OX40 agonist ivuxolimab in advanced cancers. On cycle 4 day 1 and cycle 7 day 1, as well as at baseline, blood was sampled. The CDR3 is 14 amino acids. V was shortened by 6 bases and J by 3 bases, with 12 bases between the two germline ends. Germline CDR1 reads LNHDA; CDR2 reads SQIVND (reference sequence). Only in-frame clones appear in the TCRdb table, and some are missing; sequencing was by immunoSEQ multiplex PCR. The sample lists around 82,000 clones; 70% to 90% were seen once. Turning to this clone: As yet, its antigen is unknown.

Findings and limits, study-wide: Not determined was the antigen specificity of the expanded peripheral T cells.

This chain joins TRBV19 and TRBJ1-5, with no clear D. The sequencing here drew on CD4+ or CD8+ T cells sorted from blood, taken in a trial of the OX40 agonist ivuxolimab. The sequence was collected from an adult with an advanced solid tumor such as melanoma, head and neck, liver or kidney cancer. The CDR3 region has the DNA TGTGCCAGTAGGGAGGGAAGGGACAATCAGCCCCAGCATTTT. Translated, it gives CASREGRDNQPQHF.